This record looks at one T cell receptor (beta chain) sequence and its context. As yet, its antigen is unknown. Using immunoSEQ multiplex PCR, the repertoire was profiled, and TCRdb retains in-frame clones only, with some absent. The table includes more than 2 million clones, approximately 95% detected once. The CDR3 consists of 14 residues. The germline V gene encodes CDR1 MNHNS and CDR2 SASEGT. With 11 bases clipped from V and 9 bases from J, the junction kept 15 bases outside the gene matches. This specimen belongs to a study of shared clonotypes between healthy human individuals. The study, taken as a whole, reports: Incomplete sequencing of sorted subsets was indicated by rarefaction despite large depth. There were few donors, and this limited the genetic and exposure-history diversity represented. Of the naive CD4 clonotypes, about 5% were shared across a handful of donors. Against clonotypes common to all four donors, non-shared ones had lower generation probabilities.

The TCR comes from a man in his late teens or twenties in good health. The chain couples TRBV6-1 to TRBJ1-5; 8 bases line up with TRBD1. Source material: naive CD4+ T cells sorted from blood. Documented subset: CD45RA+ positively selected. As DNA, the CDR3 is TGTGCCTCCCGCAGGGGGCCGCCGTCAGGGCCCCAGCATTTT. Translating gives CASRRGPPSGPQHF.